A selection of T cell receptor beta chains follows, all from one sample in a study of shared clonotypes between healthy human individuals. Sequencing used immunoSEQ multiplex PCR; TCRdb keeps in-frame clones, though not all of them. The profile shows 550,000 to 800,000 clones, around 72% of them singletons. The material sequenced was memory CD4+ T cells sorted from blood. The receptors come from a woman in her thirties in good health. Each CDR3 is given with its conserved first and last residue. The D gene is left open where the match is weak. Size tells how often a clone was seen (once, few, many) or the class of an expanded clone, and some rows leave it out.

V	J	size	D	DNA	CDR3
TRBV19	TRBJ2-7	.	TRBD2	TGTGCCAGTACCACTAGCGGCGGACCGGCCTACGAGCAGTACTTC	CASTTSGGPAYEQYF
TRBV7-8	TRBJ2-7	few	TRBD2	TGTGCCAGCGCCGGTAGCGGGAGCTACGAGCAGTACTTC	CASAGSGSYEQYF
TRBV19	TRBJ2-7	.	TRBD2	TGTGCCAGTAGAGAAATCGCCGGGACTAGCGACTACGAGCAGTACTTC	CASREIAGTSDYEQYF
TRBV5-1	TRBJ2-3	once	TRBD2	TGCGCCAGCAGCCTACTGTTAGCGGGAGGGCCATCAGATACGCAGTATTTT	CASSLLLAGGPSDTQYF
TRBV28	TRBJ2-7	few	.	TGTGCCAGCAGTTTTGGGTTTCCAACCTACGAGCAGTACTTC	CASSFGFPTYEQYF
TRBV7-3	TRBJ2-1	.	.	TGTGCCAGCAGCTTAACCATGGAGGGTGAGCAGTTCTTC	CASSLTMEGEQFF
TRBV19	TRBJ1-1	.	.	TGTGCCAGTAGTCCGTTCTCTCGAGGCAGCTTGAACACTGAAGCTTTCTTT	CASSPFSRGSLNTEAFF
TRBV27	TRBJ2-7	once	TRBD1	TGTGCCAGCAGCCCGGGACAGGGCGGCTACGAGCAGTACTTC	CASSPGQGGYEQYF
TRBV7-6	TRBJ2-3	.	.	TGTGCCAGCAGCTTGCGGGGAGGTCGAGATACGCAGTATTTT	CASSLRGGRDTQYF
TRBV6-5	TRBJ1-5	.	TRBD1	TGTGCCAGCAGTTACTCGACAGGGGGACAGCCCCAGCATTTT	CASSYSTGGQPQHF
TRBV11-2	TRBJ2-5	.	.	TGTGCCAGCAGCTTAGAGCCAGGGAGTTGGGAGACCCAGTACTTC	CASSLEPGSWETQYF
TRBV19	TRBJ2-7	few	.	TGTGCCAGTAGTAAGACAGGACCCTACGAGCAGTACTTC	CASSKTGPYEQYF
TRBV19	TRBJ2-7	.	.	TGTGCCAGTACGGGGGACAGCTACGAGCAGTACTTC	CASTGDSYEQYF
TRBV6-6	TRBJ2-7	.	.	TGTGCCAGCAGTTACTCGTCCATGGCCCCCTACGAGCAGTACTTC	CASSYSSMAPYEQYF
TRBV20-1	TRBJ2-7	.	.	TGCAGTGCTATCGGAGCAGCCGAGCAGTACTTC	CSAIGAAEQYF
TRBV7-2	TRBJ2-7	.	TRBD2	TGTGCCAGCAGCTTCACTAGCGGTTCCTCCTACGAGCAGTACTTC	CASSFTSGSSYEQYF
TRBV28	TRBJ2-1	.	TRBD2	TGTGCCAGCAGTTTTAAAGCGGGGGACAATGAGCAGTTCTTC	CASSFKAGDNEQFF
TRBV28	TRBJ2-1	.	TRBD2	TGTGCCAGCAGTTTGGGTTTGGGGACTAGCGGGAGGGATGAGCAGTTCTTC	CASSLGLGTSGRDEQFF
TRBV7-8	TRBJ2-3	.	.	TGTGCCAGCAGCTTTGGGGGCCTCGTTGAGGGAGATACGCAGTATTTT	CASSFGGLVEGDTQYF
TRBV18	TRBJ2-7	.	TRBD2	TGTGCCAGCTCGCCCGGGACTAGCGACGAGCAGTACTTC	CASSPGTSDEQYF
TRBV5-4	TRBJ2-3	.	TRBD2	TGTGCCAGCAGCTTGGGACTAGCGGGAGAAGATACGCAGTATTTT	CASSLGLAGEDTQYF
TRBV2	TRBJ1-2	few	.	TGTGCCAGCAGGGACGGCAGACTCAACTATGGCTACACCTTC	CASRDGRLNYGYTF
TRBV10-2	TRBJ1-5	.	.	TGCGCCAGCAGGGGGGACAATAATCAGCCCCAGCATTTT	CASRGDNNQPQHF
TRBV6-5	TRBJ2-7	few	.	TGTGCCAGCAAAAGGGAAGGGGCCTACGAGCAGTACTTC	CASKREGAYEQYF
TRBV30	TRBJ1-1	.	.	TGTGCCTGGAGCCGCCAAGGAGCTGAAGCTTTCTTT	CAWSRQGAEAFF
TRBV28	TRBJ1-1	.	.	TGTGCCAGCAGTCTGCTTGGCTCGGGCACTGAAGCTTTCTTT	CASSLLGSGTEAFF
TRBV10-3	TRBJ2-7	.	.	TGTGCCATCAGTGAGTCACAGGGACCCTACGAGCAGTACTTC	CAISESQGPYEQYF
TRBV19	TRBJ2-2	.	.	TGTGCCAGTAGGGCGTCGGGGAACACCGGGGAGCTGTTTTTT	CASRASGNTGELFF
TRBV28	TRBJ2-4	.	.	TGTGCCAGCAGCTGGGGGATAGCCAAAAACATTCAGTACTTC	CASSWGIAKNIQYF
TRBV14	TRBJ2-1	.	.	TGTGCCAGCAGCCAAGTTGGCTCCACTGGGGAGCAGTTCTTC	CASSQVGSTGEQFF
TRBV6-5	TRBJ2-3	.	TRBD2	TGTGCCACCGGAGGGAGGGGCCCAGATACGCAGTATTTT	CATGGRGPDTQYF
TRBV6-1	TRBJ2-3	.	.	TGTGCCGGACAGAGGGCCAACACAGATACGCAGTATTTT	CAGQRANTDTQYF
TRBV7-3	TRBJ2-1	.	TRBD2	TGTGCCAGCGGGGCGGGAGGGCCCTCAAATGAGCAGTTCTTC	CASGAGGPSNEQFF
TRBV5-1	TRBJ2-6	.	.	TGCGCCAGCAGCTTGTCTGGGGCCAACGTCCTGACTTTC	CASSLSGANVLTF
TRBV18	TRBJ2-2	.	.	TGTGCCAGCTCACCACCGGGCAGGGGTGACGGGGAGCTGTTTTTT	CASSPPGRGDGELFF